A single sample gave rise to the 5 T cell receptor beta chains below, sequenced in a study of OX40 agonist ivuxolimab in advanced cancers. Only in-frame clones appear in the TCRdb table, and some are missing; sequencing was by immunoSEQ multiplex PCR. This table holds roughly 13,000 clones, 87% found once. This sample comprised CD4+ or CD8+ T cells sorted from blood, obtained in a trial of the OX40 agonist ivuxolimab. The receptors here all came from an adult with an advanced solid tumor such as melanoma, head and neck, liver or kidney cancer.

V and J are TRBV6-5 and TRBJ1-6; TRBD1 is a possible D gene (6 bases). The CDR3 runs to 14 residues. Germline V gene data show CDR1 as MNHEY and CDR2 as SVGAGI. V was pared by 6 bases and J by 5 bases, with 11 bases between. As DNA, the CDR3 is TGTGCCAGCAGGGTGAGGACAGATAATTCACCCCTCCACTTT. Translating gives CASRVRTDNSPLHF.

A few counts support this clone. V usage is TRBV29-1 and J usage is TRBJ1-2; tentatively, D is TRBD1 (6 bases). Trimming took off 5 bases at V and 7 bases at J, with 14 bases between the two ends. The CDR3 sequence is 12 residues long. The germline V gene has CDR1 SQVTM and CDR2 ANQGSEA. The CDR3 nucleotides are TGCAGCGTTCAGGAGGGCAGGGGTGGCTACACCTTC. It translates to CSVQEGRGGYTF.

The chain joins TRBV6-4 to TRBJ1-4, with 9 bases identical to TRBD1. Germline CDR1 reads MRHNA; CDR2 reads SNTAGT. The CDR3 is made up of 19 amino acids. The trim removed 5 bases at V and 0 bases at J, leaving 13 bases unmatched. CDR3 sequence reads: CASSIVRDRESPTNEKLFF. Written as DNA, the CDR3 is TGTGCCAGCAGTATCGTCCGGGACAGGGAATCCCCAACTAATGAAAAACTGTTTTTT.

The V call is TRBV6-5, the J call TRBJ2-5; D is uncertain. The CDR3 consists of 13 residues. Between the trimmed V and J ends, which lost 6 bases and 1 base, there was a span of 9 bases. Looked up from germline, CDR1 is MNHEY and CDR2 is SVGAGI. The CDR3 loop reads CASRPPGQETQYF. The CDR3 DNA reads TGTGCCAGCAGACCCCCGGGCCAAGAGACCCAGTACTTC.

The rearrangement uses TRBV7-2 and TRBJ1-5; a possible D gene is TRBD1 (5 bases). The V end was cut by 5 bases, the J end by 0 bases, with 8 bases between. Germline V CDR1 and CDR2: SGHTA, FQGNSA. This CDR3 region has 14 residues. CDR3 protein: CASSRTNSNQPQHF. In DNA, the CDR3 is TGTGCCAGCAGCCGGACAAATAGCAATCAGCCCCAGCATTTT.